This paragraph covers one T cell receptor beta chain sequence. The antigen remains unidentified. The table came from immunoSEQ multiplex PCR; TCRdb's copy has only in-frame clones and leaves some out. This table holds some 150,000 clones, around 90% found once. These data come from a study of T cell responses to AZD1222 COVID-19 vaccine. Study-level points and caveats: Unmutated variant regions are reportedly the target of nearly half of TCRs that are spike-specific. Spike-specific TCR breadth and depth went up after people got two AZD1222 doses.

V was trimmed by 8 bases and J by 0 bases, leaving 13 bases between them. This CDR3 is built from 14 residues. Germline V gene data show CDR1 as MNHEY and CDR2 as SVGAGI. Sample: peripheral blood, taken 28 days after the second AZD1222 dose. The genes are TRBV6-5 and TRBJ1-1; D is uncertain. This receptor was obtained from an adult who received the AZD1222 COVID-19 vaccine. CDR3 sequence: CASSREIMNTEAFF. CDR3 nucleotide sequence: TGTGCCAGCTCCCGGGAAATCATGAACACTGAAGCTTTCTTT.